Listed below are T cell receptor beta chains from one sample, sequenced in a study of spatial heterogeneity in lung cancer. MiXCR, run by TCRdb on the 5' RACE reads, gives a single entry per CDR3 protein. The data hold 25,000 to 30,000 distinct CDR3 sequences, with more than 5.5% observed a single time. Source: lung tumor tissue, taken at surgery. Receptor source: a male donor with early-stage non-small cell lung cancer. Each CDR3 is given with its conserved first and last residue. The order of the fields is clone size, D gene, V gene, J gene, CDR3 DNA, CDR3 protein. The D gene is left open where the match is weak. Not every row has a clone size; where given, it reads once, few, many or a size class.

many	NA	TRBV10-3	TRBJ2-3	TGTGCCATCAGTGAGGAAACAAGCGCAGATACGCAGTATTTT	CAISEETSADTQYF
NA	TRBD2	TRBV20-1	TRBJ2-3	TGCAGTGCCACGGGACTAGCGGGGGCGCCCACAGATACGCAGTATTTT	CSATGLAGAPTDTQYF
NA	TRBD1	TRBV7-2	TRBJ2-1	TGTGCCAGCAGCTTCCGCCAGGGGGTGGGTGAGCAGTTCTTC	CASSFRQGVGEQFF
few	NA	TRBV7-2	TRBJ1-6	TGTGCCAGCAGCTTATTTGGACAGTTGAATTCACCCCTCCACTTT	CASSLFGQLNSPLHF
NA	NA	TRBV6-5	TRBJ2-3	TGTGCCAGCAGTTACCCGGGACTAGATACGCAGTATTTT	CASSYPGLDTQYF
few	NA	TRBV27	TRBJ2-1	TGTGCCAGTAAAGGGATTTGGGGTGAGCAGTTCTTC	CASKGIWGEQFF
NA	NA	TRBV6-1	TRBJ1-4	TGTGCCAGCACCTCCAACAGGGATGAAAAACTGTTTTTT	CASTSNRDEKLFF
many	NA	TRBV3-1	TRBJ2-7	TGTGCCAGCAGCCAAGATCCCTTTTCCGAGCAGTACTTC	CASSQDPFSEQYF
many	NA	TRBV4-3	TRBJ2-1	TGCGCCAGCAGCCAAGAGCAGGGTACTAATGAGCAGTTCTTC	CASSQEQGTNEQFF
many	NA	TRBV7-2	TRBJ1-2	TGTGCCAGCAGCCACGGGACCTATAACTATGGCTACACCTTC	CASSHGTYNYGYTF
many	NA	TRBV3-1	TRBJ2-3	TGTGCCAGCAGCCAAGAACGGGACTCCCGTTACACAGATACGCAGTATTTT	CASSQERDSRYTDTQYF
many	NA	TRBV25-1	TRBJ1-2	TGTGCCAGCAGTGCAGGGGTTATCTATGGCTACACCTTC	CASSAGVIYGYTF
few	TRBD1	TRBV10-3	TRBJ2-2	TGTGCCATCAGTGAGTCGAGGACAGGGCGCGCCGCCGGGGAGCTGTTTTTT	CAISESRTGRAAGELFF
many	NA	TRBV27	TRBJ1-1	TGTGCCAGCAGTTTATCTTACGTGAACACTGAAGCTTTCTTT	CASSLSYVNTEAFF
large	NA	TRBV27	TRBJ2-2	TGTGCCAGCAGTTTCTCAGGGATGGGCACCGGGGAGCTGTTTTTT	CASSFSGMGTGELFF
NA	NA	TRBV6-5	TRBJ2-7	TGTGCCAGCAAACCGGGACGGGACTACGAGCAGTACTTC	CASKPGRDYEQYF
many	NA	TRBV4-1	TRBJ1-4	TGCGCCAGCAGCCAAGACTCGGGAGCGTATGAAAAACTGTTTTTT	CASSQDSGAYEKLFF
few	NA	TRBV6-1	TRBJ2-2	TGTGCCAGCAGTGAAGCCTGGACAGTTTACACCGGGGAGCTGTTTTTT	CASSEAWTVYTGELFF
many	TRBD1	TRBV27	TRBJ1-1	TGTGCCAGCCAGACTGCAGGGGGTTCAGCTGAAGCTTTCTTT	CASQTAGGSAEAFF
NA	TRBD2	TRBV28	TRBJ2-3	TGTGCCAGCATCGCGGGGGGGCCAGATACGCAGTATTTT	CASIAGGPDTQYF
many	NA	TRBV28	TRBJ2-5	TGTGCCAGCAGTTTTGGATTGGGGGGTAGACTCGACCAAGAGACCCAGTACTTC	CASSFGLGGRLDQETQYF
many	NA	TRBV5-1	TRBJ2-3	TGCGCCAGCAGCCCGGGCCAAAGACAAGATACGCAGTATTTT	CASSPGQRQDTQYF
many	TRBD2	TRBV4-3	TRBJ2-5	TGCGCCAGCAGCCAAGAATTCGGGGGGGCGAGGACCCAGTACTTC	CASSQEFGGARTQYF